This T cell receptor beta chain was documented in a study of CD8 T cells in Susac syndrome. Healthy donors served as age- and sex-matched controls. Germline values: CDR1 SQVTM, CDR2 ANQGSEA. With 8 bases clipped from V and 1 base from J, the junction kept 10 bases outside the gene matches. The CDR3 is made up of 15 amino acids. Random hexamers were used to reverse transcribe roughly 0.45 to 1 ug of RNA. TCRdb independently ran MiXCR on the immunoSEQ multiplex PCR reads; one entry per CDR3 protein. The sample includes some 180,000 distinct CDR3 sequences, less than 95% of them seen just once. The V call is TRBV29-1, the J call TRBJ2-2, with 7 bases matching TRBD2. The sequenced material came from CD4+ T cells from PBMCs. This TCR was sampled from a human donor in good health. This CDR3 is CSPEERGKNTGELFF. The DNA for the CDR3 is TGCAGCCCAGAGGAGCGGGGAAAGAACACCGGGGAGCTGTTTTTT.